This T cell receptor (beta chain) was retrieved from a study of blood T cells in healthy people across ages. The count of this clonotype is one. Its antigen is currently unknown. Per germline, CDR1 MNHEY and CDR2 SVGAGI. The CDR3 contains 15 residues. Between the trimmed V and J ends, which lost 8 bases and 2 bases, there was a span of 17 bases. For every donor, a draw yielded around 10 milliliters of peripheral blood. Every sample had a minimum of 6 million PBMCs isolated. The use of a sample-barcoded 5' primer and a J-beta primer mix characterized a second PCR of roughly 6 to 11 cycles. TCRdb passed the 5' RACE reads through MiXCR, listing each CDR3 protein once. The sample lists fewer than 2 million distinct CDR3 sequences; roughly 43% were seen once. Study-level points and caveats: Any changes in expanded clonotypes were possibly confounded, as donor CMV status remained unknown.

The source is a human donor in good health. Sequenced: blood. V gene TRBV6-5 combines with J gene TRBJ2-3; maybe TRBD1 (6 bases). The CDR3 region has the DNA TGTGCCAGCTTTTCTGGACAGAGGATCACAGATACGCAGTATTTT. Its protein product is CASFSGQRITDTQYF.